The 27 T cell receptor beta chains in this list originate from one sample, sequenced in a study of cytomegalovirus exposure and HLA in healthy donors. The PCR ran on 60 Vbeta and 13 Jbeta primers. The assay was immunoSEQ multiplex PCR, and TCRdb's table has in-frame clones only and misses some. This sample contains tens of thousands of clones. Sequencing was performed on PBMCs. These receptors all come from an older woman in good health and CMV-seropositive.

This rearrangement joins TRBV7-8 to TRBJ1-1; 7 positions agree with TRBD1. The V gene end was trimmed by 3 bases and the J gene end by 4 bases; junction bases not matched to a gene: 8. Germline CDR1 and CDR2: SGHVS and FQNEAQ. The CDR3 spans 15 residues. The CDR3 sequence: CASSFRDRSFTEAFF. For the CDR3, the DNA is TGTGCCAGCAGCTTTCGGGACAGAAGTTTCACTGAAGCTTTCTTT.

The chain is built from TRBV18 and TRBJ2-5, with D possibly being TRBD1 (6 bases). Trimming left V 5 bases short and J 1 base short, with 11 bases between. The CDR3 is made up of 14 amino acids. Germline V gene sequence: CDR1 KGHSH, CDR2 LQKENI. The CDR3 here is CASSIGTLQETQYF. The CDR3 region has the DNA TGTGCCAGCTCAATAGGGACACTCCAAGAGACCCAGTACTTC.

The chain links TRBV18 to TRBJ1-2; no firm D call. Trimming removed 3 bases at V and 1 base at J, with 9 bases between. The germline V gene has CDR1 KGHSH and CDR2 LQKENI. The CDR3 is 14 amino acids. CDR3 bases: TGTGCCAGCTCACCTAGCAGACTTAACTATGGCTACACCTTC. As protein: CASSPSRLNYGYTF. The whole variable domain, remainder taken from reference TRBV18 and TRBJ1-2, is NAGVMQNPRHLVRRRGQEARLRCSPMKGHSHVYWYRQLPEEGLKFMVYLQKENIIDESGMPKERFSAEFPKEGPSILRIQQVVRGDSAAYFCASSPSRLNYGYTFGSGTRLTVV.

This rearrangement joins TRBV4-3 to TRBJ1-1; possible D gene TRBD1, 6 bases. The CDR3 contains 16 residues. V lost 0 bases, J lost 0 bases, and 11 bases lay in between. CDR1 is LGHNA, CDR2 YSLEER, per germline. CDR3 DNA: TGCGCCAGCAGCCAAGAGACAGGCCTCATGAACACTGAAGCTTTCTTT. Its translation is CASSQETGLMNTEAFF.

The chain joins TRBV11-2 to TRBJ2-7; D call uncertain. CDR1 SGHAT and CDR2 FQNNGV come from the germline V gene. Deletions cut 0 bases from V and 4 bases from J, with 16 bases between. The CDR3 runs 16 residues. The CDR3, as DNA: TGTGCCAGCAGCTTAGAAAACACCCGCGGTCCGTACGAGCAGTACTTC. Its protein product is CASSLENTRGPYEQYF.

The gene calls are TRBV5-1 and TRBJ2-3; 9 positions match TRBD2. Germline assignment: CDR1 SGHRS and CDR2 YFSETQ. V trimming: 6 bases; J trimming: 8 bases; junction bases outside the gene matches: 13. The length of the CDR3 is 15 residues. In nucleotides, the CDR3 is TGCGCCAGCAACCTCAGCGGGGGGCTCGGGGGTACGCAGTATTTT. Translated, it gives CASNLSGGLGGTQYF.

The V gene is TRBV10-3, the J gene TRBJ2-7; 9 nucleotides match TRBD1. This CDR3 spans 12 amino acids. V dropped 10 bases and J dropped 3; count of bases not matched to a gene: 4. Germline-derived CDR1 and CDR2 are ENHRY and SYGVKD. The CDR3 here is CATGQGLYEQYF. DNA for the CDR3: TGTGCCACCGGACAGGGGCTCTACGAGCAGTACTTC.

CDR3 sequence (DNA): TGTGCCAGCAGTGAAAGAACAGGGGCGTCCTATAATTCACCCCTCCACTTT. Translation gives CASSERTGASYNSPLHF. This chain uses TRBV2 with TRBJ1-6; 7 bases fit TRBD1. The V segment lost 2 bases and the J segment 1 base; nucleotides outside the gene matches: 5. CDR1 and CDR2 (germline): SNHLY, FYNNEI. This CDR3 comprises 17 residues.

As regards this clone: A junction boundary mismatches the germline segment, possibly from a read error. The rearrangement uses TRBV28 and TRBJ1-2; TRBD1 agrees at 10 bases. The CDR3 length is 11 residues. Germline values: CDR1 MDHEN, CDR2 SYDVKM. The CDR3 DNA is TGTGCCAGCAGTTTCCCCGGACAGGGGGGCTTC. Protein product: CASSFPGQGGF.

The chain is built from TRBV19 and TRBJ1-5; 7 bases fit TRBD1. V lost 9 bases, J lost 3 bases, and 11 bases stayed unmatched. Germline V lookup: CDR1 LNHDA, CDR2 SQIVND (reference sequence). The CDR3 totals 15 residues. For the CDR3, the DNA is TGTGCCAGCAGCTACCTGACAGGGAACAATCAGCCCCAGCATTTT. Translated: CASSYLTGNNQPQHF.

This chain connects TRBV28 to TRBJ1-4; D is uncertain. V lost 2 bases to trimming and J lost 7 bases, with 11 bases between them. Germline V lookup: CDR1 MDHEN, CDR2 SYDVKM. This CDR3 is 14 amino acids long. CDR3 protein: CASSLEGWSEKLFF. In nucleotides, the CDR3 is TGTGCCAGCAGTTTAGAGGGCTGGAGTGAAAAACTGTTTTTT.

The chain joins TRBV7-9 to TRBJ2-7; TRBD2 is a possible D gene (7 bases). The CDR3 runs 15 residues. Germline CDR1 is SEHNR and CDR2 is FQNEAQ (reference sequence). With 5 bases removed from V and 6 bases from J, the gap between germline ends came to 20 bases. The CDR3 loop reads CASSPLLGGGGEQYF. The CDR3 DNA reads as TGTGCCAGCAGCCCATTACTGGGAGGGGGGGGCGAGCAGTACTTC.

This chain uses TRBV5-1 with TRBJ1-2; no clear D gene. Trimming pared 4 bases from V and 0 bases from J, leaving 7 bases between. Germline values: CDR1 SGHRS, CDR2 YFSETQ. CDR3 length: 13 residues. The CDR3 spells CASSPSPNYGYTF. Written as DNA, the CDR3 is TGCGCCAGCAGCCCCAGTCCTAACTATGGCTACACCTTC.

The gene calls are TRBV18 and TRBJ1-5, with 8 positions matching TRBD1. Trimming cost V 5 bases and J 11 bases; bases outside gene matches: 14. Germline CDR1 reads KGHSH; CDR2 reads LQKENI. This CDR3 is 15 amino acids long. In nucleotides, the CDR3 is TGTGCCAGCTCAATGAACCAGGGACAGGAGGACTCCCAGCATTTT. Protein sequence: CASSMNQGQEDSQHF.

The gene calls are TRBV5-1 and TRBJ2-1, with 7 bases matching TRBD2. Germline values: CDR1 SGHRS, CDR2 YFSETQ. The CDR3 sequence is 14 residues long. The V gene end was trimmed by 1 base and the J gene end by 8 bases; junction bases not matched to a gene: 6. For the CDR3, the DNA is TGCGCCAGCAGCTTGTGGGTGGGAGGGGATGAGCAGTTCTTC. Protein product: CASSLWVGGDEQFF.

The chain combines TRBV19 with TRBJ1-1, with 8 bases lining up with TRBD1. Germline V lookup: CDR1 LNHDA, CDR2 SQIVND (reference sequence). With 5 bases clipped from V and 5 bases from J, the junction kept 4 bases outside the gene matches. The CDR3 loop spans 13 amino acids. The CDR3 spells CASSPQGVTEAFF. Here the CDR3 DNA reads TGTGCCAGTAGTCCACAGGGGGTAACTGAAGCTTTCTTT.

The chain couples TRBV6-5 to TRBJ2-5; perhaps TRBD2 as D (6 bases). V was pared by 5 bases and J by 10 bases, with 17 bases between. This CDR3 has 13 residues. CDR1 and CDR2 (germline): MNHEY, SVGAGI. CDR3 protein: CASSPTRTTGQYF. The CDR3 DNA follows: TGTGCCAGCAGTCCGACTAGGACCACGGGCCAGTACTTC.

The rearrangement links TRBV15 to TRBJ1-5; 8 bases fit TRBD1. Germline values: CDR1 LNHNV, CDR2 YYDKDF (reference sequence). There are 14 residues in the CDR3. J lost 1 base, V lost 8 bases, and 4 bases had no gene match. The DNA of the CDR3 is TGTGCCACCTACCGACAGGGGAGCAATCAGCCCCAGCATTTT. It codes for CATYRQGSNQPQHF.

The rearrangement links TRBV18 to TRBJ1-3, with D perhaps TRBD1 (5 bases). With 4 bases removed from V and 2 bases from J, the gap between germline ends came to 12 bases. In germline, CDR1 is KGHSH, CDR2 LQKENI. There are 15 residues in the CDR3. Written as DNA, the CDR3 is TGTGCCAGCTCACGAACACAGGCAACTGGAAACACCATATATTTT. Protein sequence: CASSRTQATGNTIYF.

The V call is TRBV4-1, the J call TRBJ1-1; TRBD1 aligns across 11 bases. Trimming cost V 4 bases and J 0 bases; bases outside gene matches: 4. The CDR3 extends over 16 amino acids. Germline V lookup: CDR1 MGHRA, CDR2 YSYEKL. CDR3 sequence: CASSPGQGVMNTEAFF. In DNA, the CDR3 is TGCGCCAGCAGCCCGGGACAGGGGGTAATGAACACTGAAGCTTTCTTT.

The rearrangement uses TRBV4-1 and TRBJ2-5; D is possibly TRBD2 (6 bases). V gave up 5 bases and J gave up 3 bases, with 16 bases separating them. Germline V lookup: CDR1 MGHRA, CDR2 YSYEKL. There are 15 residues in the CDR3. CDR3: CASSFRRVGEETQYF. The CDR3 nucleotides read TGCGCCAGCAGCTTCAGGAGGGTTGGGGAAGAGACCCAGTACTTC.

The chain uses TRBV11-2 and TRBJ1-1; D is unclear. The CDR3 has 14 residues. Trimming removed 4 bases at V and 5 bases at J, with 14 bases between. The germline V gene encodes CDR1 SGHAT and CDR2 FQNNGV. CDR3 DNA: TGTGCCAGCAGCTCGGGGTTCCTGGCAACTGAAGCTTTCTTT. It translates to CASSSGFLATEAFF.

J is TRBJ1-1 and V is TRBV25-1; no clear D. CDR1 and CDR2 (germline): MGHDK, SYGVNS. The V end was cut by 6 bases, the J end by 1 base, with 15 bases between. This CDR3 has 15 amino acids. This CDR3 is CASRASGSENTEAFF. The DNA for the CDR3 is TGTGCCAGCAGGGCTTCGGGATCTGAGAACACTGAAGCTTTCTTT.

This chain links TRBV29-1 with TRBJ2-3; 11 bases fit TRBD2. The CDR3 covers 15 residues. Germline loops: CDR1 SQVTM, CDR2 ANQGSEA. The V and J ends lost 4 bases and 2 bases, in that order; junction bases with no gene match: 5. CDR3 sequence: CSVVGLAGFTDTQYF. The DNA for the CDR3 is TGCAGCGTTGTCGGACTAGCGGGTTTCACAGATACGCAGTATTTT.

This rearrangement joins TRBV29-1 to TRBJ2-3; 8 bases align to TRBD1. CDR1 and CDR2 from the germline V gene are SQVTM and ANQGSEA. V trimming: 7 bases; J trimming: 2 bases; junction bases outside the gene matches: 5. This CDR3 is 13 amino acids long. DNA of the CDR3: TGCAGCGCAACAGGGGGTAACACAGATACGCAGTATTTT. It is translated as CSATGGNTDTQYF.

The chain recombines TRBV11-3 with TRBJ1-6; D perhaps matches TRBD1 (5 bases). Trimming took off 1 base at V and 7 bases at J, with 8 bases between the two ends. CDR1 and CDR2 from the germline V gene are SGHNT and YENEEA. The CDR3 has 14 residues. CDR3 DNA: TGTGCCAGCAGCTTAGCAGGGAAAAATTCACCCCTCCACTTT. It yields the protein CASSLAGKNSPLHF. Using reference TRBV11-3 and TRBJ1-6 for the parts outside the CDR3, the full variable domain is EAGVVQSPRYKIIEKKQPVAFWCNPISGHNTLYWYLQNLGQGPELLIRYENEEAVDDSQLPKDRFSAERLKGVDSTLKIQPAELGDSAVYLCASSLAGKNSPLHFGNGTRLTVT.

The rearrangement links TRBV5-6 to TRBJ2-7, with TRBD2 identical over 8 bases. This CDR3 has 14 amino acids. The germline CDR1 and CDR2 sequences are SGHDT and YYEEEE. Trimming removed 4 bases from V and 2 bases from J; junction bases left unmatched: 5. CDR3 region: CASSPNGGAYEQYF. Written as DNA, the CDR3 is TGTGCCAGCAGCCCGAACGGGGGGGCCTACGAGCAGTACTTC.